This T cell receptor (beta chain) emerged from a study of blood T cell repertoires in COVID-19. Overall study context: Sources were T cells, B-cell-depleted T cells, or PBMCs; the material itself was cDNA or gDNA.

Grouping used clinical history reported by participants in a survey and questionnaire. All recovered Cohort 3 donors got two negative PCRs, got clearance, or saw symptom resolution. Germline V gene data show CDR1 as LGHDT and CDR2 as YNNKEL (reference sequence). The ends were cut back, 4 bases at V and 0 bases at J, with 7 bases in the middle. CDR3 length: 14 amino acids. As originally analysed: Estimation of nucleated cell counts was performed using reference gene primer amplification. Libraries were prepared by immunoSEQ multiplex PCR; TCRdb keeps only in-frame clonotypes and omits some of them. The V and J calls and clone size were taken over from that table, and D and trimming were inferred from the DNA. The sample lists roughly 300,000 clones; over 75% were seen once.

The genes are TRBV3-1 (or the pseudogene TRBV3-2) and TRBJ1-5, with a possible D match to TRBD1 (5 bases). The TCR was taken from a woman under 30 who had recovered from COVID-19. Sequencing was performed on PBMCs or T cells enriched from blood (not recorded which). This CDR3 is CASSLGGSNQPQHF. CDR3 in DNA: TGTGCCAGCAGCCTGGGGGGTAGCAATCAGCCCCAGCATTTT.